Below are 21 T cell receptor beta chains sequenced from a single sample in a study of Ad26.COV2.S vaccination and SARS-CoV-2 variants. Treatment noted: over 15 received Ad26.COV2.S at low or high dose, single or two shots; 5 received placebo; per-sample allocation not given. Sampling took place 63 days after the first vaccine or placebo injection. TCRdb's copy holds only in-frame clones and misses some; the assay was immunoSEQ multiplex PCR. The table lists roughly 500,000 clones, 70% to 90% of them singletons. Material: peripheral blood, obtained in a trial of Ad26.COV2.S vaccine versus placebo. These receptors were taken from a person between 18 and 65 years old who received the Ad26.COV2.S COVID-19 vaccine or a placebo.

This clone has just one count. The chain employs TRBV28 and TRBJ2-7, with D hard to call. CDR3 length equals 14 residues. CDR1 and CDR2 (germline): MDHEN, SYDVKM. Deletions cut 3 bases from V and 3 bases from J, with 12 bases between. CDR3 protein: CASSFPLRNYEQYF. The CDR3 DNA reads as TGTGCCAGCAGTTTCCCCCTACGGAACTACGAGCAGTACTTC.

The genes are TRBV2 and TRBJ2-1, with 8 bases fitting TRBD2. CDR1 and CDR2 (germline): SNHLY, FYNNEI. The CDR3 loop spans 15 amino acids. Trimming cost V 4 bases and J 2 bases; bases outside gene matches: 4. The CDR3 nucleotides are TGTGCCAGCAGTGGTTGGCGGGGGGCCTACAATGAGCAGTTCTTC. Protein sequence: CASSGWRGAYNEQFF.

V gene TRBV6-2 or TRBV6-3 combines with J gene TRBJ2-5; 10 positions match TRBD2. The CDR3 is made up of 16 amino acids. Trimming at V came to 6 bases and at J to 5 bases, leaving 12 bases not matched to a gene. The germline V gene encodes CDR1 MNHEY and CDR2 SVGEGT. The CDR3 protein is CASSHPSGSFLETQYF. CDR3 DNA: TGTGCCAGCAGCCACCCTAGCGGGAGTTTTCTTGAGACCCAGTACTTC.

The V gene is TRBV19, the J gene TRBJ2-7, with D unresolved. V lost 5 bases and J 4 bases, leaving 9 bases between the germline ends. Germline V gene lookup returns CDR1 LNHDA and CDR2 SQIVND (reference sequence). The CDR3 has 12 residues. The CDR3 spells CASSDGLYEQYF. CDR3 nucleotides: TGTGCCAGTAGTGACGGTCTATACGAGCAGTACTTC.

With regard to this clone: The same CDR3 can be traced to other DNA sequences in this sample. The chain combines TRBV9 with TRBJ1-1; D is perhaps TRBD1 (6 bases). The ends were cut back, 0 bases at V and 6 bases at J, with 12 bases in the middle. The V gene's germline CDR1 is SGDLS and CDR2 YYNGEE. There are 14 residues in the CDR3. The CDR3: CASSVGPGAAEAFF. CDR3 DNA sequence: TGTGCCAGCAGCGTAGGGCCAGGGGCCGCTGAAGCTTTCTTT.

The chain has TRBV7-9 and TRBJ2-7; D possibly uses TRBD1 or TRBD2 (5 bases each). Germline loops: CDR1 SEHNR, CDR2 FQNEAQ (reference sequence). There are 14 residues in the CDR3. V lost 1 base to trimming and J lost 4 bases, with 11 bases between them. The CDR3 region has the DNA TGTGCCAGCAGCTTAGGAGGGACGGCGTACGAGCAGTACTTC. Translating it yields CASSLGGTAYEQYF.

This sequence joins TRBV6-2 or TRBV6-3 and TRBJ1-1; D unresolved. CDR3 length: 14 residues. Between the trimmed V and J ends, which lost 1 base and 4 bases, there was a span of 10 bases. CDR1 is MNHEY and CDR2 is SVGEGT in the germline V gene. CDR3 in amino acids: CASSYYGGGTEAFF. Written as DNA, the CDR3 is TGTGCCAGCAGTTACTATGGCGGTGGCACTGAAGCTTTCTTT.

CDR3 sequence reads: CASSLRVAANTGELFF. CDR3 bases: TGTGCCAGCAGCCTACGAGTAGCGGCGAACACCGGGGAGCTGTTTTTT. This chain links TRBV6-6 with TRBJ1-3; D is perhaps TRBD2 (6 bases). The DNA end favors TRBJ2-2, so the J call may be wrong. CDR3 length equals 16 residues. Germline lookup yields CDR1 MNHNY and CDR2 SVGAGI (reference sequence).

The V call is TRBV2, the J call TRBJ2-7; TRBD1 matches at 7 bases. Trimming took 5 bases from V and 3 from J; bases not matched to a gene: 1. The CDR3 is 12 residues long. The germline gives CDR1 SNHLY, CDR2 FYNNEI. CDR3 coding DNA: TGTGCCAGCAGTTCAGGGGGCTACGAGCAGTACTTC. Translated: CASSSGGYEQYF.

The CDR3 reads CASSLTGGTEAFF. As DNA, the CDR3 is TGTGCCAGCAGCTTGACAGGGGGTACTGAAGCTTTCTTT. The V and J genes are TRBV5-4 and TRBJ1-1; 8 positions agree with TRBD1. The ends lost 1 base at V and 5 bases at J; junction bases unmatched: 1. The CDR3 consists of 13 residues. Germline V gene lookup returns CDR1 SGHNT and CDR2 YYREEE (reference sequence).

The chain combines TRBV24-1 with TRBJ2-1; tentative D call: TRBD2 (6 bases). Trimming removed 4 bases at V and 7 bases at J, with 16 bases between. The CDR3 runs to 15 residues. Germline lookup yields CDR1 KGHDR and CDR2 SFDVKD. Here the CDR3 reads CATSEEGRRENEQFF. CDR3 nucleotide sequence: TGTGCCACCAGTGAGGAGGGCAGGAGAGAGAATGAGCAGTTCTTC.

V is TRBV30 and J is TRBJ1-2; D call uncertain. The CDR3 is 14 residues long. Germline V CDR1 and CDR2: GTSNPN, SVGIG (reference sequence). V was shortened by 2 bases and J by 0 bases, with 10 bases between the two germline ends. This chain's CDR3 is CAWSRRVANYGYTF. Here the CDR3 DNA reads TGTGCCTGGAGTCGTAGGGTGGCTAACTATGGCTACACCTTC.

This sequence joins TRBV7-9 and TRBJ2-7, with 8 bases lining up with TRBD2. In germline, CDR1 is SEHNR, CDR2 FQNEAQ (reference sequence). V was clipped by 5 bases and J by 6 bases; unmatched bases: 3. CDR3 length equals 12 residues. The chain's CDR3 is CASSLRGGEQYF. The CDR3 DNA follows: TGTGCCAGCAGCCTCCGGGGGGGCGAGCAGTACTTC. Combining the CDR3 with reference TRBV7-9 and TRBJ2-7 gives the whole variable domain DTGVSQNPRHKITKRGQNVTFRCDPISEHNRLYWYRQTLGQGPEFLTYFQNEAQLEKSRLLSDRFSAERPKGSFSTLEIQRTEQGDSAMYLCASSLRGGEQYFGPGTRLTVT.

The gene calls are TRBV18 and TRBJ2-1, with unresolved D. Trimming removed 1 base at V and 5 bases at J, with 12 bases between. The germline V gene has CDR1 KGHSH and CDR2 LQKENI. This CDR3 has 15 amino acids. CDR3 nucleotides: TGTGCCAGCTCACCACTAGGTCTCACCAACAATGAGCAGTTCTTC. Protein sequence: CASSPLGLTNNEQFF.

A note on this clone: Different DNA sequences within this sample yield the same CDR3. The CDR3 sequence is CASSLDGYEQYF. The CDR3 DNA sequence: TGTGCCAGCAGCTTAGACGGGTACGAGCAGTACTTC. V is TRBV11-3 and J is TRBJ2-7; unclear D gene. V dropped 0 bases and J dropped 4 bases, with 4 bases sitting between them. This CDR3 is built from 12 residues. The V gene's germline CDR1 is SGHNT and CDR2 YENEEA.

J is TRBJ2-7 and V is TRBV7-8; 9 bases line up with TRBD2. Trimming cost V 2 bases and J 7 bases; bases outside gene matches: 9. The CDR3 has 15 residues. Germline CDR1 reads SGHVS; CDR2 reads FQNEAQ. The CDR3 DNA sequence: TGTGCCAGCAGCTTAAACCCTAGCGGGATTCGGGAGCAGTACTTC. Encoded protein: CASSLNPSGIREQYF.

The rearrangement links TRBV28 to TRBJ1-5; 7 nucleotides line up with TRBD1. CDR1 and CDR2 from the germline V gene are MDHEN and SYDVKM. The CDR3 spans 16 residues. V shed 5 bases, J shed 2 bases, and the junction held 9 bases outside the gene matches. CDR3 in DNA: TGTGCCAGCAGTGACAGACAGGGTAAGGGCAATCAGCCCCAGCATTTT. The encoded protein is CASSDRQGKGNQPQHF.

The CDR3 region has the DNA TGTGCCACGACGGGGGTTGGGGGAGTCTACGAGCAGTACTTC. Translated: CATTGVGGVYEQYF. The J gene is TRBJ2-7, the V gene TRBV6-5, with a weak D call TRBD2 (6 bases). V lost 10 bases, J lost 3 bases, and 19 bases lay in between. Germline V gives CDR1 MNHEY, CDR2 SVGAGI. The CDR3 consists of 14 residues.

The gene calls are TRBV18 and TRBJ1-2; TRBD1 might be the D (6 bases). This CDR3 is 17 amino acids long. V was trimmed by 0 bases and J by 4 bases, leaving 18 bases between them. The germline V gene encodes CDR1 KGHSH and CDR2 LQKENI. The CDR3 nucleotides read TGTGCCAGCTCACCACCCCTCCGAGAGACAGGACTCTATGGCTACACCTTC. Translated: CASSPPLRETGLYGYTF.

The V and J genes are TRBV19 and TRBJ1-5; D unclear. The germline gives CDR1 LNHDA, CDR2 SQIVND (reference sequence). CDR3 size: 14 residues. Trimming took 3 bases from V and 6 from J, leaving 12 bases between them. Here the CDR3 reads CASSIGLRGQPQHF. CDR3 sequence (DNA): TGTGCCAGTAGTATCGGGCTGCGCGGTCAGCCCCAGCATTTT.

This clone was picked up one time. The sample has other DNA sequences that encode this CDR3 too. The V gene is TRBV4-3, the J gene TRBJ2-3; 11 bases fit TRBD2. The germline gives CDR1 LGHNA, CDR2 YSLEER. V dropped 3 bases and J dropped 1; count of bases not matched to a gene: 0. CDR3 length: 15 residues. CDR3 residues: CASSQGLAGTDTQYF. CDR3 coding DNA: TGCGCCAGCAGCCAGGGACTAGCGGGCACAGATACGCAGTATTTT.